The sequence of this T cell receptor beta chain was determined in a study of shared clonotypes between healthy human individuals. As regards this clone: Antigen specificity is unknown.

Deep was the level used in running the assay. Clones were sequenced by immunoSEQ multiplex PCR, and TCRdb holds only the in-frame ones, with some missing. Of 650,000 to 700,000 clones listed, 90% were seen once; the top ten hold about 34%. Study results and limitations: Tissues were not sampled, only blood, and their repertoires likely differ.

To make CD8 memory, CD45RO+ cells were put together with CCR7-negative CD45RA+ TemRA cells. This receptor was obtained from a man between 18 and 35 years old in good health. Some clones in this sample may be carry-over from other donors' samples. The sequencing input was memory CD8+ T cells from PBMCs. Subset of the sample: CD45RO+ cells pooled with CCR7-negative TemRA cells.

CDR3 coding DNA: TGCGCCAGCAGCCAAGATAAGGTGAGGGATACGCAGTATTTT. As protein: CASSQDKVRDTQYF. The rearrangement uses TRBV4-1 and TRBJ2-3; D unresolved. The CDR3 is 14 amino acids. The V gene's germline CDR1 is MGHRA and CDR2 YSYEKL. Trimming left V 0 bases short and J 6 bases short, with 10 bases between.